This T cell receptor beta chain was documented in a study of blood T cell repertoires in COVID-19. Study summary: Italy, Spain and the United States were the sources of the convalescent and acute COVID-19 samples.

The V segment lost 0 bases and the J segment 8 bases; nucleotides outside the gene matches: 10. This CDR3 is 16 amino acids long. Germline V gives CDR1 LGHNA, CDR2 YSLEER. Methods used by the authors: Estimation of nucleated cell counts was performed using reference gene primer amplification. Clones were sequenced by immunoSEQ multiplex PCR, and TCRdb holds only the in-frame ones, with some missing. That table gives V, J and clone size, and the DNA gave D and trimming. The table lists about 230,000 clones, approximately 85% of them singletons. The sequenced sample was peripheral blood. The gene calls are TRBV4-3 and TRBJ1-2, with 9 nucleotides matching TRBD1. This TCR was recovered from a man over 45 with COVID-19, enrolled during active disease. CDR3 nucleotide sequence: TGCGCCAGCAGCCAAGATTTCGCGGGACAGGGATCCGGCTACACCTTC. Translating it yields CASSQDFAGQGSGYTF.